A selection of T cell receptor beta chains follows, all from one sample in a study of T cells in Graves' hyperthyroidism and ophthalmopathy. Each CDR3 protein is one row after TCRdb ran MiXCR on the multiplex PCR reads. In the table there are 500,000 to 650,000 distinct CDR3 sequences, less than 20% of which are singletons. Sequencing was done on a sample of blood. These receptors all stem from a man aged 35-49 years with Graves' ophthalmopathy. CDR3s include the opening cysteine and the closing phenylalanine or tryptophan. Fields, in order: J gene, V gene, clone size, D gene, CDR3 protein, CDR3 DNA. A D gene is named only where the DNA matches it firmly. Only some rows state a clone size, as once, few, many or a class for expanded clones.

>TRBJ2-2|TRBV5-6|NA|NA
CASSPLSPGTTGELFF
TGTGCCAGCAGCCCCCTTAGTCCTGGGACCACCGGGGAGCTGTTTTTT
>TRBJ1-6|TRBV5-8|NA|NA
CASSLDLTGFYNSPLHF
TGTGCCAGCAGCCTCGACCTGACAGGTTTTTATAATTCACCCCTCCACTTT
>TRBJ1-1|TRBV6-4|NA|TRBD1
CASGTGPNTEAFF
TGTGCCTCAGGGACAGGGCCGAACACTGAAGCTTTCTTT
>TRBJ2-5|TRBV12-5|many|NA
CASGSDPPRTQYF
TGTGCTAGTGGTTCGGACCCGCCTCGGACCCAGTACTTC
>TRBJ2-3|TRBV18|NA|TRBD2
CASSVGREIPTDTQYF
TGTGCCAGCTCAGTTGGGCGGGAGATCCCCACAGATACGCAGTATTTT
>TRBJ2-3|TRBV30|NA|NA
CAWSRAPSSTDTQYF
TGTGCCTGGAGTCGGGCCCCTTCTAGCACAGATACGCAGTATTTT
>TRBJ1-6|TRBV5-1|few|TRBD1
CASSSDRGNSPLHF
TGCGCCAGCAGCTCGGACAGGGGTAATTCACCCCTCCACTTT
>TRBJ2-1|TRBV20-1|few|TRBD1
CSAGDRLYNEQFF
TGCAGTGCGGGGGACAGACTCTACAATGAGCAGTTCTTC
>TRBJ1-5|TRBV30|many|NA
CAGSVGNQPQHF
TGTGCCGGGAGTGTTGGCAATCAGCCCCAGCATTTT
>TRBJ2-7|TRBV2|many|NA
CASSGMKGMGRYEQYF
TGTGCCAGCAGTGGAATGAAGGGAATGGGCCGATACGAGCAGTACTTC
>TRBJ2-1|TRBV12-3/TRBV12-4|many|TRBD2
CASSYTGTSGSEQFF
TGTGCCAGCAGTTACACCGGGACTAGCGGGAGTGAGCAGTTCTTC
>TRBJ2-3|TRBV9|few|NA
CASSVEGGDTADTQYF
TGTGCCAGCAGCGTAGAAGGAGGGGACACTGCAGATACGCAGTATTTT
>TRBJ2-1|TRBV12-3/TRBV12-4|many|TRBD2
CASSFRQAGGNNEQFF
TGTGCCAGCAGTTTCCGCCAGGCGGGGGGCAACAATGAGCAGTTCTTC
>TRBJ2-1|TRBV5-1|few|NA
CASRHSKDNEQFF
TGCGCCAGCAGGCATAGCAAGGACAATGAGCAGTTCTTC
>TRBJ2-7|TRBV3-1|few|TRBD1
CASSQVGDRSSYEQYF
TGTGCCAGCAGCCAAGTCGGGGACAGGAGCTCCTACGAGCAGTACTTC
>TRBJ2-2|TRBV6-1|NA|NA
CASRFVNTGELFF
TGTGCCAGCCGGTTCGTAAACACCGGGGAGCTGTTTTTT
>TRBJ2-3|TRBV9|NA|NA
CASSEDSGTDTQYF
TGTGCCAGCAGCGAGGACAGCGGCACAGATACGCAGTATTTT
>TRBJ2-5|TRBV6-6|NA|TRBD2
CASSYSTASGGPKTTQYF
TGTGCCAGCAGTTACTCGACGGCTAGCGGGGGGCCGAAGACGACCCAGTACTTC
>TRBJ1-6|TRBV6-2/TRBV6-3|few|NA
CASRPGARTNSPLHF
TGTGCCAGCAGACCAGGGGCGCGGACGAATTCACCCCTCCACTTT
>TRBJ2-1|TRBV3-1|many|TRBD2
CASSPSSGLGNEQFF
TGTGCCAGCAGCCCCTCTAGCGGCCTGGGGAATGAGCAGTTCTTC
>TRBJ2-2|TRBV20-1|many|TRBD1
CSARGQGAGTGELFF
TGCAGTGCTAGAGGCCAGGGGGCGGGCACCGGGGAGCTGTTTTTT
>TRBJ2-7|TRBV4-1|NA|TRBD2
CASSQDLASGMYEQYF
TGCGCCAGCAGCCAAGATTTAGCTAGCGGGATGTACGAGCAGTACTTC
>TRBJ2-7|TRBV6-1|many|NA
CASTGTYSYEQYF
TGTGCCAGCACCGGGACATACTCCTACGAGCAGTACTTC
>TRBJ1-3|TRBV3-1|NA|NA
CASSQVQGDTIYF
TGTGCCAGCAGCCAAGTCCAAGGGGACACCATATATTTT
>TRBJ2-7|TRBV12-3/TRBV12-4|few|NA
CASSSESYEQYF
TGTGCCAGCAGTTCCGAATCCTACGAGCAGTACTTC
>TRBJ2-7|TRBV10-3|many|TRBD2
CAISGGLAGGTSYEQYF
TGTGCCATCAGTGGAGGACTAGCGGGAGGAACCTCCTACGAGCAGTACTTC
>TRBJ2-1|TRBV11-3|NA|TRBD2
CASSLGISGGPYQEQFF
TGTGCCAGCAGCTTAGGGATTAGCGGGGGCCCTTATCAGGAGCAGTTCTTC
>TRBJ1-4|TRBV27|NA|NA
CASSGGGSEKLFF
TGTGCCAGCAGTGGGGGGGGCTCTGAAAAACTGTTTTTT
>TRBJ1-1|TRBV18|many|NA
CASSTNRVEAFF
TGTGCCAGCTCCACAAACAGGGTGGAAGCTTTCTTT
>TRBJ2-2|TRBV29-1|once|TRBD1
CSALTGFTGELFF
TGCAGCGCATTGACAGGGTTCACCGGGGAGCTGTTTTTT
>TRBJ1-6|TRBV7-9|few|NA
CASSLPQGHNSPLHF
TGTGCCAGCAGCTTACCTCAGGGGCATAATTCACCCCTCCACTTT
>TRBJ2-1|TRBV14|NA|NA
CASSQRLGNNEQFF
TGTGCCAGCAGCCAGCGACTAGGAAACAATGAGCAGTTCTTC
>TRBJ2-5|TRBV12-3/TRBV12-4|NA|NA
CASKKSAETQYF
TGTGCCAGCAAGAAGTCGGCAGAGACCCAGTACTTC
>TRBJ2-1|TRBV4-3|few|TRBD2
CASSQVLAESSYNEQFF
TGCGCCAGCAGCCAAGTACTAGCGGAGAGCTCCTACAATGAGCAGTTCTTC
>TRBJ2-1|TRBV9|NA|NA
CASSVGAKGIIENEQFF
TGTGCCAGCAGCGTAGGGGCCAAGGGGATAATTGAAAATGAGCAGTTCTTC
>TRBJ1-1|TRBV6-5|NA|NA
CASTQRRMNTEAFF
TGTGCCAGCACCCAGAGGCGGATGAACACTGAAGCTTTCTTT
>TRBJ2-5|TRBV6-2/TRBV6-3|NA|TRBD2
CASSPRTSRTQYF
TGTGCCAGCAGCCCCCGGACTAGCAGGACCCAGTACTTC
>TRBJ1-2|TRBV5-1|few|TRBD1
CASSLGQGLNYGYTF
TGCGCCAGCAGCTTGGGACAGGGTCTTAACTATGGCTACACCTTC
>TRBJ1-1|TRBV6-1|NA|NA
CASIKGPPPGYTEAFF
TGTGCCAGCATCAAGGGGCCCCCCCCAGGCTACACTGAAGCTTTCTTT
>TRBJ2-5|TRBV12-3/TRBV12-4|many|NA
CASSPSPPETQYF
TGTGCCAGCAGTCCCTCCCCACCGGAGACCCAGTACTTC
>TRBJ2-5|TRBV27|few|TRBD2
CASRRLAGGPETQYF
TGTGCCAGCAGACGACTAGCGGGAGGGCCGGAGACCCAGTACTTC
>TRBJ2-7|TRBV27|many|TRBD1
CASSPADRVYEQYF
TGTGCCAGCAGTCCCGCGGACAGGGTCTACGAGCAGTACTTC
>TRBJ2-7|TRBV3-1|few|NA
CASSQSDQGLSSYEQYF
TGTGCCAGCAGCCAATCCGATCAGGGTCTCAGCTCCTACGAGCAGTACTTC
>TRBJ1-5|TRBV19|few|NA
CASSMEDKSNQPQHF
TGTGCCAGTAGTATGGAGGACAAAAGCAATCAGCCCCAGCATTTT
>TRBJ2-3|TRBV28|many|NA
CASSPPLRRRYTDTQYF
TGTGCCAGCAGCCCCCCCCTGCGGAGAAGATACACAGATACGCAGTATTTT
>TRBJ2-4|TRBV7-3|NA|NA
CASSLVGVRLAKNIQYF
TGTGCCAGCAGCTTAGTCGGAGTCAGATTAGCCAAAAACATTCAGTACTTC
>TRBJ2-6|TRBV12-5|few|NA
CASGLERDSGANVLTF
TGTGCTAGTGGTTTGGAAAGGGACTCTGGGGCCAACGTCCTGACTTTC
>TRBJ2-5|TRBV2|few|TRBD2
CASSEALLAGGHMETQYF
TGTGCCAGCAGTGAAGCTCTGCTAGCGGGGGGGCATATGGAGACCCAGTACTTC
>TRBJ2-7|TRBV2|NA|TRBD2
CASRGGLAPYEQYF
TGTGCCAGCAGGGGGGGACTAGCCCCCTACGAGCAGTACTTC
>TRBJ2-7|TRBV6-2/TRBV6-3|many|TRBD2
CASTSGTSGNSYEQYF
TGTGCCAGCACCTCCGGGACTAGCGGGAACTCCTACGAGCAGTACTTC
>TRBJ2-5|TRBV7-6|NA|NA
CASVQIPIKETQYF
TGTGCCAGCGTCCAGATCCCAATCAAAGAGACCCAGTACTTC
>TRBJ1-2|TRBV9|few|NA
CASSVEGGNYGYTF
TGTGCCAGCAGCGTAGAAGGGGGAAACTATGGCTACACCTTC
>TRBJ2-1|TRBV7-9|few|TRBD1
CASSLDDRGFSHEQFF
TGTGCCAGCAGCTTAGACGACAGGGGCTTTAGTCATGAGCAGTTCTTC
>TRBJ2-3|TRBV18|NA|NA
CASSPPRASPQYF
TGTGCCAGCTCACCACCGAGGGCTAGCCCGCAGTATTTT
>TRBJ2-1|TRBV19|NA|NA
CASSIQTNNEQFF
TGTGCCAGTAGTATCCAGACTAACAATGAGCAGTTCTTC